Listed below are T cell receptor beta chains from one sample, sequenced in a study of blood T cell repertoires in COVID-19. Clones were sequenced by immunoSEQ multiplex PCR, and TCRdb holds only the in-frame ones, with some missing. The table lists around 250,000 clones, about 82% of them singletons. Sequencing input: peripheral blood. All receptors derive from a man aged 80 or over with acute or convalescent COVID-19. Both conserved end residues are trimmed from each CDR3. The order of the fields is J gene, V gene, CDR3 length, CDR3 protein.

J: TRBJ1-6
V: TRBV7-9
length: 14
CDR3: ASSLGAGAGNSPLH

J: TRBJ1-3
V: TRBV28
length: 12
CDR3: ASSSTGIGNTIY

J: TRBJ2-7
V: TRBV5-1
length: 13
CDR3: ASSFMPGQNYEQY

J: TRBJ1-2
V: TRBV14
length: 14
CDR3: ASSQVRAGGDYGYT

J: TRBJ1-2
V: TRBV7-2
length: 13
CDR3: ASSLDWGGTGGYT

J: TRBJ1-2
V: TRBV19
length: 13
CDR3: ASSIRSGTGHGYT

J: TRBJ2-5
V: TRBV9
length: 12
CDR3: ASSGPTGRETQY

J: TRBJ1-6
V: TRBV12-3/TRBV12-4
length: 11
CDR3: ASARNLGSPLH

J: TRBJ2-1
V: TRBV5-1
length: 13
CDR3: ASSSPRQYNNEQF

J: TRBJ2-1
V: TRBV18
length: 9
CDR3: ASPSPHGQF

J: TRBJ2-2
V: TRBV28
length: 10
CDR3: ASDRSTGELF

J: TRBJ1-2
V: TRBV10-3
length: 11
CDR3: AIKGQDDHGYT

J: TRBJ1-3
V: TRBV28
length: 9
CDR3: ASSSINTIY

J: TRBJ1-4
V: TRBV9
length: 16
CDR3: ASSVGGGYGELSEKLF

J: TRBJ1-1
V: TRBV6-5
length: 11
CDR3: ASSQGRGTEAF

J: TRBJ1-5
V: TRBV7-9
length: 14
CDR3: ASSLSGGGRPGPQH

J: TRBJ2-5
V: TRBV19
length: 15
CDR3: ASSSAGTSGGRETQY

J: TRBJ2-7
V: TRBV27
length: 12
CDR3: ASSRIGRGGEQY

J: TRBJ2-2
V: TRBV28
length: 13
CDR3: ASSYSYRAGGELF

J: TRBJ1-6
V: TRBV11-3
length: 12
CDR3: ASSLRSYNSPLH

J: TRBJ2-1
V: TRBV3-1/TRBV3-2
length: 13
CDR3: ASSQGAYSYNEQF

J: TRBJ1-1
V: TRBV4-2
length: 12
CDR3: ASSPPALNTEAF

J: TRBJ1-2
V: TRBV19
length: 13
CDR3: ASSISPTANYGYT

J: TRBJ1-1
V: TRBV19
length: 14
CDR3: ASSVIRGTKGTEAF

J: TRBJ2-3
V: TRBV28
length: 14
CDR3: ASSSWASGGTDTQY

J: TRBJ2-3
V: TRBV12-3/TRBV12-4
length: 11
CDR3: ASSSGSTDTQY